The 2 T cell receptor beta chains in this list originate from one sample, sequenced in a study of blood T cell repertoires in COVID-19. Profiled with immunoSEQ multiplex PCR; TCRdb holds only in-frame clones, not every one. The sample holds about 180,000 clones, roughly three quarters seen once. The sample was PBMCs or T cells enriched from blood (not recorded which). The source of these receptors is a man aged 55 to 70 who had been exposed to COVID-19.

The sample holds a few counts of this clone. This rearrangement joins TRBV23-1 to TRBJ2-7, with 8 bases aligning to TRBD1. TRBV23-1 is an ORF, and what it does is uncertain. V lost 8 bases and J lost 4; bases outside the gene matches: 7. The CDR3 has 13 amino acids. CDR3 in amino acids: CASAVRGQYEQYF. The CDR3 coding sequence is TGCGCCAGCGCCGTCAGGGGGCAATACGAGCAGTACTTC.

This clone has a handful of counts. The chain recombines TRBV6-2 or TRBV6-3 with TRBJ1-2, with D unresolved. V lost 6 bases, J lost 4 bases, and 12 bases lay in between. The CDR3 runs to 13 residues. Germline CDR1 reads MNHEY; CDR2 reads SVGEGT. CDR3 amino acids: CASSLAEGYGYTF. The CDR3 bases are TGTGCCAGCAGCCTGGCGGAGGGCTATGGCTACACCTTC.